This T cell receptor beta chain was profiled in a study of read filtering for tumor transcriptome and immune sequencing. Overall study context: Patients were about 17 male and about 15 female, mean age 65.9 years, range roughly 47 to 80. Per sample, TCR-region reads ranged about 4 to 10.27 million by IR-seq, roughly 85 to 1,300 by RNA-seq. Study conclusions and caveats: Approximately 82% of IR-seq clonotypes had one read, totaling approximately 3.3% of reads; RNA-seq: approximately 75% and 45%.

The library was built from about 400 ng RNA with molecular barcoded adaptors for alpha/delta and beta/gamma chains. Each CDR3 protein is one row after TCRdb ran MiXCR on the reads. The sample has roughly 41,000 distinct CDR3 sequences; 12% to 15% are singletons. The table lists this clonotype with many counts. Its matching antigen is unknown. CDR3 size: 15 residues. Germline CDR1 is SEHNR and CDR2 is FQNEAQ (reference sequence). V shed 8 bases and J 1 base; nucleotides not matched to a gene: 9. Bone marrow was sampled from every patient at the time of active disease. Sample: a population of CD138-negative cells sorted from bone marrow. This clonotype was obtained from a donor at least 40 years old with multiple myeloma. V gene TRBV7-9 combines with J gene TRBJ2-3, with 7 bases identical to TRBD2. The CDR3 is CASLEAGVGTDTQYF. The CDR3, as DNA: TGTGCCAGCCTAGAGGCGGGAGTGGGCACAGATACGCAGTATTTT.